These 17 T cell receptor beta chains came from one sample sequenced in a study of regulatory T cells in long-lasting Graves disease. CDR3-region Arm-PCR and iRepertoire HTBI primers produced the TCR beta libraries. MiXCR, run by TCRdb on the multiplex PCR reads, gives a single entry per CDR3 protein. This table holds around 480,000 distinct CDR3 sequences, approximately 16% found once. Time point denoted: newly diagnosed GD, antithyroid drugs for less than 3 months. Construction of the TCR library relied on RNA isolated from PBMCs. This sample also belongs to another study, concerning T cells in Graves' hyperthyroidism and ophthalmopathy.

The sequencing used peripheral blood mononuclear cells (PBMCs), collected at new diagnosis, from a patient treated with antithyroid drugs. Receptors originate from a woman aged 35-60 years with Graves disease.

The CDR3: CASSPGASGGTSTDTQYF. DNA for the CDR3: TGTGCCAGCAGCCCCGGGGCTAGCGGGGGAACTAGCACAGATACGCAGTATTTT. The rearrangement uses TRBV5-4 and TRBJ2-3; the match to TRBD2 covers 10 bases. J lost 0 bases, V lost 4 bases, and 11 bases had no gene match. The CDR3 spans 18 residues. Per germline, CDR1 SGHNT and CDR2 YYREEE (reference sequence).

The gene calls are TRBV6-1 and TRBJ2-1; 9 bases are shared with TRBD2. Germline CDR1 MNHNS, CDR2 SASEGT. V shed 0 bases, J shed 12 bases, and the junction held 3 bases outside the gene matches. The CDR3 spans 13 residues. CDR3 residues: CASSEARGGGQFF. CDR3 DNA: TGTGCCAGCAGTGAAGCGCGGGGGGGGGGGCAGTTCTTC.

This clonotype was counted at least ten times. V usage is TRBV6-2 or TRBV6-3 and J usage is TRBJ1-1; unclear D gene. V was trimmed by 1 base and J by 8 bases, leaving 8 bases between them. The germline V gene has CDR1 MNHEY and CDR2 SVGEGT. The CDR3 totals 12 residues. This chain's CDR3 is CASSYWVGEAFF. The CDR3 nucleotides are TGTGCCAGCAGTTACTGGGTCGGGGAAGCTTTCTTT.

V and J are TRBV6-1 and TRBJ2-3; D is perhaps TRBD2 (7 bases). Trimming cost V 2 bases and J 2 bases, with 8 bases left between them. Germline lookup yields CDR1 MNHNS and CDR2 SASEGT. CDR3 length: 14 amino acids. CDR3 amino acids: CASSERGATDTQYF. DNA of the CDR3: TGTGCCAGCAGTGAACGGGGGGCCACAGATACGCAGTATTTT.

This clonotype has a count of ten or more. The chain uses TRBV28 and TRBJ1-2; 7 nucleotides align to TRBD1. Per germline, CDR1 MDHEN and CDR2 SYDVKM. V gave up 2 bases and J gave up 8 bases; unmatched junction bases: 11. This CDR3 contains 15 residues. The CDR3 DNA reads TGTGCCAGCAGTTTAGGGGGACAGACCCGGTACGGCTACACCTTC. Protein sequence: CASSLGGQTRYGYTF.

This clonotype was counted a few times. J is TRBJ2-1 and V is TRBV28; 12 bases map to TRBD2. The CDR3 is 15 amino acids. Germline values: CDR1 MDHEN, CDR2 SYDVKM. V trimming: 3 bases; J trimming: 7 bases; junction bases outside the gene matches: 4. The CDR3 region has the DNA TGTGCCAGCAGTTTTCTAGCGGGGGGGGTGAATGAGCAGTTCTTC. This gives the protein CASSFLAGGVNEQFF.

This clonotype was counted at least ten times. The chain recombines TRBV5-1 with TRBJ2-7; no clear D gene. The CDR3 spans 14 residues. Per germline, CDR1 SGHRS and CDR2 YFSETQ. The ends were cut back, 0 bases at V and 6 bases at J, with 13 bases in the middle. In DNA, the CDR3 is TGCGCCAGCAGCTTGGAGGCTTCAATTGGCGAGCAGTACTTC. Protein sequence: CASSLEASIGEQYF.

V is TRBV30 and J is TRBJ1-5, with D tentatively TRBD1 (5 bases). Germline V gene data show CDR1 as GTSNPN and CDR2 as SVGIG (reference sequence). V dropped 3 bases and J dropped 4 bases, with 13 bases sitting between them. The CDR3 sequence is 14 residues long. This chain's CDR3 is CAWRGDSTNQPQHF. The CDR3 DNA reads as TGTGCCTGGAGGGGAGACAGCACAAATCAGCCCCAGCATTTT.

This clonotype was counted ten times or more. The CDR3 sequence is CASSSRDRLSGYTF. CDR3 nucleotides: TGTGCCAGCAGTTCCCGGGACAGACTATCGGGCTACACCTTC. The gene calls are TRBV27 and TRBJ1-2; 7 bases match TRBD1. The CDR3 runs to 14 residues. The V and J ends lost 4 bases and 8 bases, in that order; junction bases with no gene match: 10. Germline V gene data show CDR1 as MNHEY and CDR2 as SMNVEV (reference sequence).

There are many counts of this clonotype. A much larger clone lies a single base off, so this may be a read error. The CDR3 is CASRPGADTQYF. In nucleotides, the CDR3 is TGTGCCAGCAGACCCGGGGCAGATACGCAGTATTTT. V usage is TRBV12-3 or TRBV12-4 and J usage is TRBJ2-3; D is perhaps TRBD2 (5 bases). V lost 6 bases, J lost 4 bases, and 8 bases lay in between. The CDR3 has 12 amino acids.

This clonotype has more than one count but fewer than ten. V and J are TRBV10-2 and TRBJ1-1; D is unresolved. The CDR3 is 15 amino acids. Trimming left V 3 bases short and J 1 base short, with 12 bases between. Germline CDR1 reads WSHSY; CDR2 reads SAAADI. CDR3 nucleotide sequence: TGCGCCAGCAGTGACGACCCCCCCAAGAACACTGAAGCTTTCTTT. Encoded protein: CASSDDPPKNTEAFF.

The CDR3 DNA reads as TGCAGTGCCACTCTAGGGACAGGGAGTTTCGGTGAGCAGTTCTTC. Amino acid sequence: CSATLGTGSFGEQFF. The V and J genes are TRBV20-1 and TRBJ2-1; TRBD1 matches 9 bases. V trimming: 6 bases; J trimming: 9 bases; junction bases outside the gene matches: 15. From germline, CDR1 is DFQATT and CDR2 SNEGSKA (reference sequence). The CDR3 length is 15 residues.

This clonotype was counted many times. V and J are TRBV12-3 or TRBV12-4 and TRBJ2-7; 8 bases are a match to TRBD1. The ends lost 5 bases at V and 3 bases at J; junction bases unmatched: 6. There are 14 residues in the CDR3. The CDR3 sequence is CASSGDRPHYEQYF. CDR3 DNA: TGTGCCAGCAGTGGGGACAGGCCGCACTACGAGCAGTACTTC.

The chain has TRBV19 and TRBJ2-1, with 8 bases identical to TRBD2. Per germline, CDR1 LNHDA and CDR2 SQIVND (reference sequence). Unmatched junction bases numbered 3, after V lost 1 base and J lost 4 bases. There are 15 residues in the CDR3. The CDR3 DNA reads as TGTGCCAGTAGTATAGCGGGGGGGGATTACAATGAGCAGTTCTTC. As protein: CASSIAGGDYNEQFF.

This clonotype was seen ten or more times. The V and J genes are TRBV11-2 and TRBJ1-4; the match to TRBD1 covers 10 bases. Germline CDR1 and CDR2: SGHAT and FQNNGV. V shed 5 bases and J 7 bases; nucleotides not matched to a gene: 10. This CDR3 has 16 amino acids. The CDR3 loop reads CASSHSQGQGTEKLFF. Here the CDR3 DNA reads TGTGCCAGCAGCCACAGCCAGGGACAGGGGACTGAAAAACTGTTTTTT.

There are many counts of this clonotype. The rearrangement uses TRBV7-9 and TRBJ1-1; D unresolved. Between the trimmed V and J ends, which lost 5 bases and 2 bases, there was a span of 6 bases. The length of the CDR3 is 12 residues. Germline V lookup: CDR1 SEHNR, CDR2 FQNEAQ (reference sequence). In DNA form, the CDR3 reads TGTGCCAGCAGCGTAGTAAACACTGAAGCTTTCTTT. Its translation is CASSVVNTEAFF. The full variable domain, in which reference TRBV7-9 and TRBJ1-1 provide the parts outside the CDR3, is DTGVSQNPRHKITKRGQNVTFRCDPISEHNRLYWYRQTLGQGPEFLTYFQNEAQLEKSRLLSDRFSAERPKGSFSTLEIQRTEQGDSAMYLCASSVVNTEAFFGQGTRLTVV.

This clonotype has at least ten counts. This chain connects TRBV7-9 to TRBJ2-3; either TRBD1 or TRBD2 may fit D (5 bases each). The germline gives CDR1 SEHNR, CDR2 FQNEAQ (reference sequence). V lost 11 bases and J lost 6, with 24 bases in between. The length of the CDR3 is 15 residues. The CDR3 spells CAGGTPPSPPDTQYF. The CDR3 region has the DNA TGTGCCGGGGGTACACCGCCCTCCCCGCCGGATACGCAGTATTTT.